One and the same sample provided the 26 T cell receptor beta chains below, sequenced in a study of blood T cell repertoires in COVID-19. Repertoires were generated with immunoSEQ multiplex PCR, while TCRdb's copy carries only in-frame clones and drops some. The sample shows some 33,000 clones, 75% to 85% of them seen only once. The sequenced sample consisted of peripheral blood. These TCRs come from a human donor in a cohort sampled during active COVID-19.

This chain uses TRBV4-3 with TRBJ2-1, with TRBD2 identical over 11 bases. Germline V gene lookup returns CDR1 LGHNA and CDR2 YSLEER. There are 19 residues in the CDR3. After removal of 4 bases from V and 4 bases from J, the junction contained 15 bases not matched to a gene. CDR3 sequence reads: CASSPRWSSGGPGYNEQFF. The DNA for the CDR3 is TGCGCCAGCAGCCCCCGATGGTCTAGCGGGGGGCCAGGATACAATGAGCAGTTCTTC.

The chain couples TRBV6-6 to TRBJ1-2; D perhaps matches TRBD1 (5 bases). CDR1 MNHNY and CDR2 SVGAGI come from the germline V gene (reference sequence). This CDR3 has 16 residues. The germline V and J ends were trimmed by 0 bases and 1 base, with 12 bases remaining between them. The CDR3 loop is CASSYSGRALNYGYTF. The CDR3 bases are TGTGCCAGCAGTTACTCGGGCAGGGCCCTTAACTATGGCTACACCTTC.

The chain recombines TRBV2 with TRBJ1-1, with 8 bases aligning to TRBD1. V shed 2 bases and J 5 bases; nucleotides not matched to a gene: 7. The CDR3 is 15 amino acids. The germline CDR1 and CDR2 sequences are SNHLY and FYNNEI. CDR3: CASSEQGAIQTEAFF. The CDR3 DNA sequence: TGTGCCAGCAGTGAACAGGGGGCGATTCAGACTGAAGCTTTCTTT.

The rearrangement uses TRBV7-6 and TRBJ1-1; possible D gene TRBD1, 6 bases. V dropped 4 bases and J dropped 11 bases, with 17 bases sitting between them. The CDR3 is made up of 13 amino acids. Germline values: CDR1 SGHVS, CDR2 FNYEAQ. The CDR3 region is CASSSTDGGQAFF. The CDR3 nucleotides are TGTGCCAGCAGCTCGACGGACGGAGGACAGGCTTTCTTT.

The chain carries TRBV5-4 and TRBJ2-5; 8 bases line up with TRBD1. This CDR3 has 14 amino acids. V lost 2 bases, J lost 5 bases, and 5 bases stayed unmatched. Germline CDR1 reads SGHNT; CDR2 reads YYREEE (reference sequence). The CDR3 coding sequence is TGTGCCAGCAGCTTTGGACAGGGCATGGAGACCCAGTACTTC. As protein: CASSFGQGMETQYF.

This clone was seen just once. The chain recombines TRBV19 with TRBJ2-2; no clear D. V lost 4 bases to trimming and J lost 4 bases, with 13 bases between them. This CDR3 contains 15 residues. Germline V gene data show CDR1 as LNHDA and CDR2 as SQIVND (reference sequence). CDR3 nucleotides: TGTGCCAGTAGTAAAGGCAGGTCAGGCACCGGGGAGCTGTTTTTT. Amino acids: CASSKGRSGTGELFF. Together with reference TRBV19 and TRBJ2-2, the CDR3 gives the full variable domain: DGGITQSPKYLFRKEGQNVTLSCEQNLNHDAMYWYRQDPGQGLRLIYYSQIVNDFQKGDIAEGYSVSREKKESFPLTVTSAQKNPTAFYLCASSKGRSGTGELFFGEGSRLTVL.

The chain has TRBV3-1 (or the pseudogene TRBV3-2) and TRBJ1-1, with 9 bases aligning to TRBD1. The ends lost 5 bases at V and 2 bases at J; junction bases unmatched: 3. Germline V lookup: CDR1 LGHDT, CDR2 YNNKEL (reference sequence). This CDR3 contains 14 residues. Here the CDR3 reads CASSEGQGNTEAFF. CDR3 DNA sequence: TGTGCCAGCAGCGAGGGACAGGGAAACACTGAAGCTTTCTTT.

This clone came up a few times. The rearrangement joins TRBV12-3 or TRBV12-4 to TRBJ2-7; unclear D gene. This CDR3 region has 12 residues. V gave up 5 bases and J gave up 4 bases, with 9 bases separating them. This CDR3 reads CASSPGRYEQYF. The CDR3 bases are TGTGCCAGCAGTCCAGGCAGATACGAGCAGTACTTC.

The chain carries TRBV2 and TRBJ1-6; 9 bases line up with TRBD1. Germline V gives CDR1 SNHLY, CDR2 FYNNEI. Losses at the gene ends were 11 bases for V and 7 bases for J; bases not matched to a gene: 12. The CDR3 has 15 amino acids. As DNA, the CDR3 is TGTGCCGATAAACGGGACAGGGTTCGAAATTCACCCCTCCACTTT. It is translated as CADKRDRVRNSPLHF.

This clone came up once. V and J are TRBV6-5 and TRBJ1-5; 7 nucleotides line up with TRBD1. The length of the CDR3 is 14 residues. V trimming: 5 bases; J trimming: 4 bases; junction bases outside the gene matches: 5. Germline CDR1 and CDR2: MNHEY and SVGAGI. The CDR3 sequence: CASSRDSLNQPQHF. The CDR3 nucleotides read TGTGCCAGCAGTCGGGACAGTCTAAATCAGCCCCAGCATTTT.

The CDR3 reads CASSQEEWRTNNEQFF. The CDR3 DNA reads as TGCGCCAGCAGCCAAGAAGAATGGAGGACGAACAATGAGCAGTTCTTC. The chain uses TRBV4-1 and TRBJ2-1, with a tentative D call TRBD2 (5 bases). Trimming removed 0 bases at V and 5 bases at J, with 14 bases between. The CDR3 spans 16 residues. The germline V gene encodes CDR1 MGHRA and CDR2 YSYEKL.

DNA for the CDR3: TGTGCCAGCTCACCCGGGACAGGGCCCTATGGCTACACCTTC. It is translated as CASSPGTGPYGYTF. The V call is TRBV18, the J call TRBJ1-2; TRBD1 aligns across 9 bases. Trimming removed 3 bases from V and 4 bases from J; junction bases left unmatched: 3. The CDR3 consists of 14 residues. Germline V lookup: CDR1 KGHSH, CDR2 LQKENI.

The rearrangement joins TRBV7-2 to TRBJ2-1; TRBD2 is a possible D gene (5 bases). V was clipped by 3 bases and J by 8 bases, with 14 bases between them. CDR3 size: 14 residues. Germline values: CDR1 SGHTA, CDR2 FQGNSA. The CDR3, as DNA: TGTGCCAGCAGCTTTTCCCCTAGCTCCTATGAGCAGTTCTTC. Its protein product is CASSFSPSSYEQFF.

V usage is TRBV11-1 and J usage is TRBJ2-3; TRBD2 matches at 11 bases. Trimming at V came to 5 bases and at J to 3 bases, leaving 7 bases not matched to a gene. The CDR3 runs to 16 residues. CDR1 and CDR2 (germline): SGHAT, FQDESV (reference sequence). The CDR3 loop is CASSALAGGPTDTQYF. In DNA, the CDR3 is TGTGCCAGCAGCGCCTTAGCGGGGGGGCCAACAGATACGCAGTATTTT.

The genes are TRBV18 and TRBJ1-5; 7 bases fit TRBD1. CDR1 KGHSH and CDR2 LQKENI come from the germline V gene. The CDR3 sequence is 16 residues long. The V and J ends lost 6 bases and 3 bases, in that order; junction bases with no gene match: 11. CDR3 sequence reads: CASSQFDREFNQPQHF. The CDR3 DNA sequence: TGTGCCAGCTCTCAATTTGACAGGGAGTTCAATCAGCCCCAGCATTTT.

The V and J genes are TRBV18 and TRBJ2-6, with 7 positions matching TRBD1. There are 20 residues in the CDR3. V shed 0 bases, J shed 1 base, and the junction held 12 bases outside the gene matches. Germline V gene data show CDR1 as KGHSH and CDR2 as LQKENI. The CDR3: CASSPPGQSHGLSGANVLTF. The CDR3 coding sequence is TGTGCCAGCTCACCACCGGGACAGTCCCACGGTTTGTCTGGGGCCAACGTCCTGACTTTC. The variable domain in full, with the rest retrieved from reference TRBV18 and TRBJ2-6, is NAGVMQNPRHLVRRRGQEARLRCSPMKGHSHVYWYRQLPEEGLKFMVYLQKENIIDESGMPKERFSAEFPKEGPSILRIQQVVRGDSAAYFCASSPPGQSHGLSGANVLTFGAGSRLTVL.

The CDR3 coding sequence is TGTGCCTGGAGTCCTGGGTTAGGCGGTTATCAGCCCCAGCATTTT. It specifies CAWSPGLGGYQPQHF. The chain is built from TRBV30 and TRBJ1-5, with D unclear. The germline CDR1 and CDR2 sequences are GTSNPN and SVGIG (reference sequence). The V gene lost 2 bases and the J gene lost 5 bases, with 16 bases spanning the gap. The CDR3 sequence is 15 residues long.

The chain recombines TRBV7-3 with TRBJ2-2; D not certain. Germline assignment: CDR1 SGHTA and CDR2 FQGTGA. There are 13 residues in the CDR3. V lost 5 bases, J lost 7 bases, and 11 bases lay in between. In nucleotides, the CDR3 is TGTGCCAGCAGCCCATACGCGGACGGGGAGCTGTTTTTT. This translates into CASSPYADGELFF.

The chain has TRBV11-2 and TRBJ1-1, with 7 bases that match TRBD1. Trimming at V came to 3 bases and at J to 6 bases, leaving 4 bases not matched to a gene. Germline V gives CDR1 SGHAT, CDR2 FQNNGV. The CDR3 has 13 amino acids. CDR3 sequence reads: CASSFDRVSEAFF. The CDR3 nucleotides read TGTGCCAGCAGCTTCGACAGGGTTTCTGAAGCTTTCTTT.

This clone turned up a few times. The V and J genes are TRBV7-2 and TRBJ1-3; D perhaps matches TRBD1 (6 bases). CDR1 is SGHTA and CDR2 is FQGNSA in the germline V gene. V lost 5 bases, J lost 5 bases, and 22 bases lay in between. The CDR3 consists of 17 residues. The CDR3 region is CASSHRNGQGRRNTIYF. The CDR3 DNA follows: TGTGCCAGCAGCCACCGAAATGGGCAGGGGCGAAGAAACACCATATATTTT.

The sample holds one count of this clone. The DNA for the CDR3 is TGTGCCAGCAGCCCGATAGGAGGGGCCCCGAGCTCCTACAATGAGCAGTTCTTC. Amino acids: CASSPIGGAPSSYNEQFF. This chain joins TRBV9 and TRBJ2-1; the D gene is possibly TRBD2 (6 bases). Germline V lookup: CDR1 SGDLS, CDR2 YYNGEE. With 4 bases removed from V and 0 bases from J, the gap between germline ends came to 20 bases. CDR3 size: 18 residues.

The CDR3 bases are TGCAGCGTTCGAACAGGGGGACCTGGAAACACCATATATTTT. It specifies CSVRTGGPGNTIYF. The V gene is TRBV29-1, the J gene TRBJ1-3; 8 nucleotides match TRBD1. Germline V gene lookup returns CDR1 SQVTM and CDR2 ANQGSEA. The trim removed 5 bases at V and 2 bases at J, leaving 5 bases unmatched. CDR3 length: 14 amino acids.

As for this clone: Other DNA sequences in the sample encode the same CDR3. CDR3 in amino acids: CASSMAAVANYGYTF. CDR3 nucleotides: TGTGCCAGTAGCATGGCGGCCGTAGCTAACTATGGCTACACCTTC. The chain has TRBV19 and TRBJ1-2, with no clear D. CDR1 is LNHDA and CDR2 is SQIVND in the germline V gene (reference sequence). V was trimmed by 6 bases and J by 0 bases, leaving 14 bases between them. This CDR3 comprises 15 residues.

J is TRBJ1-2 and V is TRBV28, with D hard to call. This CDR3 is built from 12 residues. The germline CDR1 and CDR2 sequences are MDHEN and SYDVKM. V lost 1 base and J 8 bases, leaving 8 bases between the germline ends. The DNA for the CDR3 is TGTGCCAGCAGTTTATCGGGTAGAGGCTACACCTTC. As protein: CASSLSGRGYTF.

The sample holds one count of this clone. This sequence joins TRBV30 and TRBJ1-1; tentative D call: TRBD1 (6 bases). This CDR3 region has 13 residues. V was clipped by 0 bases and J by 3 bases, with 8 bases between them. Germline V gene sequence: CDR1 GTSNPN, CDR2 SVGIG (reference sequence). CDR3 DNA sequence: TGTGCCTGGAGTGTAGGGGGGGACACTGAAGCTTTCTTT. Translated: CAWSVGGDTEAFF.

The chain carries TRBV7-2 and TRBJ1-5, with D possibly being TRBD1 (5 bases). V was clipped by 5 bases and J by 4 bases, with 12 bases between them. The CDR3 has 14 residues. Germline assignment: CDR1 SGHTA and CDR2 FQGNSA. Here the CDR3 reads CASSQGDLNQPQHF. The CDR3 coding sequence is TGTGCCAGCAGCCAAGGGGATTTGAATCAGCCCCAGCATTTT.